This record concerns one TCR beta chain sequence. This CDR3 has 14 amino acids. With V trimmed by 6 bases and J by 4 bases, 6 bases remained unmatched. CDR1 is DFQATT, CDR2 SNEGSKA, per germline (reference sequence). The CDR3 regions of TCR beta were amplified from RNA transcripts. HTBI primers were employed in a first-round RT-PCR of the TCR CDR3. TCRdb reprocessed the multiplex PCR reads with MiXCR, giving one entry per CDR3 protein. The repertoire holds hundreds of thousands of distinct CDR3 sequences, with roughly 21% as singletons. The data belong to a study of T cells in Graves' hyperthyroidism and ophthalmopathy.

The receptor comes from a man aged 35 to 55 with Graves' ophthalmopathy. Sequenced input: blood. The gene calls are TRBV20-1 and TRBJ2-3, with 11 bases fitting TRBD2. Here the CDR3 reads CSARQTSGADTQYF. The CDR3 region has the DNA TGCAGTGCCCGGCAGACTAGCGGGGCAGATACGCAGTATTTT.